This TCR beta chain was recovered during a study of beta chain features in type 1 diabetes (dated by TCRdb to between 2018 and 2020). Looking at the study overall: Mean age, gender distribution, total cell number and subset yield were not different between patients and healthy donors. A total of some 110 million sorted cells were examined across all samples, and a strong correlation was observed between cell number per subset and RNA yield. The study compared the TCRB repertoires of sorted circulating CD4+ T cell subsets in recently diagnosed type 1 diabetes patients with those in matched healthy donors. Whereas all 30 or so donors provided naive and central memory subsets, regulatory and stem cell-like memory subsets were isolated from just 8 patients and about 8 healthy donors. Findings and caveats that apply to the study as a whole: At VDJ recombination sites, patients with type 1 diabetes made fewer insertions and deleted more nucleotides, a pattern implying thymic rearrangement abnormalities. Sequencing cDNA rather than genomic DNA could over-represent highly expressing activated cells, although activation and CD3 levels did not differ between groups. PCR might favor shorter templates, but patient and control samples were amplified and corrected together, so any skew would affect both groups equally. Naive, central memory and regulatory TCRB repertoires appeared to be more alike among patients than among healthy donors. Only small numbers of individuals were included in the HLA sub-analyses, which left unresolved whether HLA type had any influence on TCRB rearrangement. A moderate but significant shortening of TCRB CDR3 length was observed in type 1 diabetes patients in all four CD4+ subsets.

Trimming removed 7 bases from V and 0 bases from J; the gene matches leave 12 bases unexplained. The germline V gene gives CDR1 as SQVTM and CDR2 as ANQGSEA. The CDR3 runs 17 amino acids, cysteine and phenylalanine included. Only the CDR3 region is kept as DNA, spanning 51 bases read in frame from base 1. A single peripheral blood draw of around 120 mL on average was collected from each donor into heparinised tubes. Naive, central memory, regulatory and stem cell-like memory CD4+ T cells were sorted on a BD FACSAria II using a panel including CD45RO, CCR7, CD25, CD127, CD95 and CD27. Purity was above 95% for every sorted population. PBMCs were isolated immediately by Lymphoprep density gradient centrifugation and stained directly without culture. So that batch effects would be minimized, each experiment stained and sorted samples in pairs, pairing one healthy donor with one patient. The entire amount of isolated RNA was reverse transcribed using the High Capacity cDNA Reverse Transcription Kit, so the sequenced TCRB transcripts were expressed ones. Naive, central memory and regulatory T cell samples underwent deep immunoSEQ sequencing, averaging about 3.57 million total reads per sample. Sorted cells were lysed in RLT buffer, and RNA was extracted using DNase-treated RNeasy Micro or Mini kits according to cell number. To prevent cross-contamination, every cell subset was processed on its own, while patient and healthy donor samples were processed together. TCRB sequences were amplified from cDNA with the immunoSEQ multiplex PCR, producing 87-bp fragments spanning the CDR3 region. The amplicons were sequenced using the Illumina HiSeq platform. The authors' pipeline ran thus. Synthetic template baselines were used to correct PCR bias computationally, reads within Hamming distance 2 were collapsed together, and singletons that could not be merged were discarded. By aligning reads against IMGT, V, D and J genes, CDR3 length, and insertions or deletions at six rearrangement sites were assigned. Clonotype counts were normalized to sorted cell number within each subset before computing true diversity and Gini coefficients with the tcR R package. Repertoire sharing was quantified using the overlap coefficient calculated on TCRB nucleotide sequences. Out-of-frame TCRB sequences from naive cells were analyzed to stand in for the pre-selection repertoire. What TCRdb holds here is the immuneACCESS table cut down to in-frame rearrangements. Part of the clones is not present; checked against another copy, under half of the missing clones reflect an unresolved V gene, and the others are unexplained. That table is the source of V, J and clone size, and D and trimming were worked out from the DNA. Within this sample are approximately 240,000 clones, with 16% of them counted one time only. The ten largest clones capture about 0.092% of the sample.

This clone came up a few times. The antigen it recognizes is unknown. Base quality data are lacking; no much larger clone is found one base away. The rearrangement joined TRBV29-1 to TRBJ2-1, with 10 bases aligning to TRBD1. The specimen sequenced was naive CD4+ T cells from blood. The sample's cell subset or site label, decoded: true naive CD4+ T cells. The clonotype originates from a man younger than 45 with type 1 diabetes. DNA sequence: TGCAGCGCAACCCGGGACAGGGGCGGGGGCTCCTACAATGAGCAGTTCTTC. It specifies CSATRDRGGGSYNEQFF.